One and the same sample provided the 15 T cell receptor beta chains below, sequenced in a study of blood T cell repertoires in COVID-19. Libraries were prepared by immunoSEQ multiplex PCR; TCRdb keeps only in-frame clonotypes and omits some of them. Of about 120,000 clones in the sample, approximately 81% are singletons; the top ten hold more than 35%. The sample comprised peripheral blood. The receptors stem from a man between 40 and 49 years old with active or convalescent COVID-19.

The CDR3 sequence is CASSLVGGSGYEQYF. CDR3 bases: TGTGCCAGCAGCTTAGTGGGCGGGAGCGGGTACGAGCAGTACTTC. The genes are TRBV7-2 and TRBJ2-7; 7 positions match TRBD2. Trimming removed 1 base from V and 4 bases from J; junction bases left unmatched: 7. The CDR3 contains 15 residues. From germline, CDR1 is SGHTA and CDR2 FQGNSA. Full variable domain (missing parts from reference TRBV7-2 and TRBJ2-7): GAGVSQSPSNKVTEKGKDVELRCDPISGHTALYWYRQSLGQGLEFLIYFQGNSAPDKSGLPSDRFSAERTGGSVSTLTIQRTQQEDSAVYLCASSLVGGSGYEQYFGPGTRLTVT.

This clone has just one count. The CDR3 protein is CASSARGRTDTQYF. The CDR3 DNA sequence: TGTGCCAGTAGTGCCAGGGGGCGGACAGATACGCAGTATTTT. The chain carries TRBV19 and TRBJ2-3, with 8 bases identical to TRBD1. The V segment lost 5 bases and the J segment 3 bases; nucleotides outside the gene matches: 4. The CDR3 runs 14 residues. CDR1 is LNHDA and CDR2 is SQIVND in the germline V gene (reference sequence).

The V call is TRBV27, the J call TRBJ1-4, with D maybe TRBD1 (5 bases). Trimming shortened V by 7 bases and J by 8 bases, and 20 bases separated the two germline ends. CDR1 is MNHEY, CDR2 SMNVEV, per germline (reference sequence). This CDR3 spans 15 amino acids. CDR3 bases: TGTGCCAGCAAACCCCTGGGGGGGGGAAAGGAAAAACTGTTTTTT. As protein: CASKPLGGGKEKLFF.

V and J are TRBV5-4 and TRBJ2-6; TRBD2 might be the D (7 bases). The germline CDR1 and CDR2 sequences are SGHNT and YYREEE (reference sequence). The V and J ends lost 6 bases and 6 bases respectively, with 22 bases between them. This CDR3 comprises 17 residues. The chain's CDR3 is CASTGNRGEGEANVLTF. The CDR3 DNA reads TGTGCCAGCACCGGGAACCGGGGGGAGGGGGAGGCCAACGTCCTGACTTTC.

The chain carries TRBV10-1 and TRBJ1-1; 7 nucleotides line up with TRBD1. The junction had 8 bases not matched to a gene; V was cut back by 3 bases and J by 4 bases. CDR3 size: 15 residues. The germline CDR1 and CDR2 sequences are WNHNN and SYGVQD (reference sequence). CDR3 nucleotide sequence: TGCGCCAGCAGTGACAGGGGGAAGTCGGGCACTGAAGCTTTCTTT. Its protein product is CASSDRGKSGTEAFF.

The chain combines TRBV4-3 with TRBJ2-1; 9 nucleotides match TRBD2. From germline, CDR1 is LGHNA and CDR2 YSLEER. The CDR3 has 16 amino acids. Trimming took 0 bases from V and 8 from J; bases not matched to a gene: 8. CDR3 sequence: CASSQDSLAGIYEQFF. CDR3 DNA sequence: TGCGCCAGCAGCCAAGATAGCCTAGCGGGGATTTATGAGCAGTTCTTC.

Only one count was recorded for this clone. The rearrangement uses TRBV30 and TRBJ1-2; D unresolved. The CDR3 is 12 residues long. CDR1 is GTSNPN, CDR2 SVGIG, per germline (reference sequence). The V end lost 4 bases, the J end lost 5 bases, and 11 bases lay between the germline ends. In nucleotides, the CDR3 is TGTGCCTGGACTATGGTAGAGTATGGCTACACCTTC. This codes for CAWTMVEYGYTF.

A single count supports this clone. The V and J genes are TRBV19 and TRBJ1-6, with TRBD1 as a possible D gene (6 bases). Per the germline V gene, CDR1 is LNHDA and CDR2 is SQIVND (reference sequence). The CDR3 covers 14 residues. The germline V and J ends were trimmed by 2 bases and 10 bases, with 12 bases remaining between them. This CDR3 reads CASSIPGGRSPLHF. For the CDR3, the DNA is TGTGCCAGTAGTATACCGGGGGGCCGGTCACCCCTCCACTTT.

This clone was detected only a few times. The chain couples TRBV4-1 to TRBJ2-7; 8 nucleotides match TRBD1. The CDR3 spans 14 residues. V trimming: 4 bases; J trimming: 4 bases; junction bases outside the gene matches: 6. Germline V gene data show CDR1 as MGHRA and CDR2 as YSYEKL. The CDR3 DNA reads TGCGCCAGCAGCCGGATAGGACAGGGATACGAGCAGTACTTC. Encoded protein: CASSRIGQGYEQYF.

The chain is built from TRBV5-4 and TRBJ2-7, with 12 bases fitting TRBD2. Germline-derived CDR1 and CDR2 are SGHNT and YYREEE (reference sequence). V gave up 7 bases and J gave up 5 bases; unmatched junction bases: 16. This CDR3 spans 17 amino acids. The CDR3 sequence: CASSTLLAGGPGDEQYF. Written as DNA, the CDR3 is TGTGCCAGCTCGACGCTGCTAGCGGGAGGGCCAGGGGACGAGCAGTACTTC.

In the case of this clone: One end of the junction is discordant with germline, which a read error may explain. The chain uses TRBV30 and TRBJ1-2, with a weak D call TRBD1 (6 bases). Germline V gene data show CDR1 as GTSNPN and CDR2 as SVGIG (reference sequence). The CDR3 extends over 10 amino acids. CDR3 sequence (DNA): TGTGCCTGGGAAAGGACAGAGATTCGCTTC. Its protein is CAWERTEIRF.

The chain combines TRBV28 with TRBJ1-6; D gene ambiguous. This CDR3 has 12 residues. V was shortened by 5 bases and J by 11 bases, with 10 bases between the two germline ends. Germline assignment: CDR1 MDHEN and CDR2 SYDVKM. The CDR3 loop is CASSLRTAPLHF. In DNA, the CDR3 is TGTGCCAGCAGTCTCCGGACTGCACCCCTCCACTTT.

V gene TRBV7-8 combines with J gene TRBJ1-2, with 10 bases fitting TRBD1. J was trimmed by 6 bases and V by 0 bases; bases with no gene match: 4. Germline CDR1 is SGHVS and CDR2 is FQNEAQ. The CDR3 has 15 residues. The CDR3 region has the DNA TGTGCCAGCAGCTTAGCTGTGACAGGGGGCGATGGCTACACCTTC. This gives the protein CASSLAVTGGDGYTF.

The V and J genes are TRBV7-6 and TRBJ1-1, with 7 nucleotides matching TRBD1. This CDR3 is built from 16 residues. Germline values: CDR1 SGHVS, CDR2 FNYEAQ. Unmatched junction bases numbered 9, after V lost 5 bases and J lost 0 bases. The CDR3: CASSPGTELMNTEAFF. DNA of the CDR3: TGTGCCAGCAGCCCCGGGACAGAGCTCATGAACACTGAAGCTTTCTTT.

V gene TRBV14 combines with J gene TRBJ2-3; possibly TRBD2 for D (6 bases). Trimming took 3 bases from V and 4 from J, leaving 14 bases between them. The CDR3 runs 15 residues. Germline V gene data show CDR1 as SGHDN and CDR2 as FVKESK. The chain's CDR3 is CASSHVGGLADTQYF. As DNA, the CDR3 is TGTGCCAGCAGCCACGTCGGGGGACTCGCAGATACGCAGTATTTT.